This T cell receptor (beta chain) was recorded in a study of T cell repertoires in aging, cancer and after chemotherapy. Overall study context: Donors were grouped into six age bands spanning 30 or younger through 70 or older. The whole study produced a dataset of roughly 8.8 million TCR reads. Chronic lymphocytic leukemia patients on fludarabine- or bendamustine-based regimens gave paired samples before and after chemotherapy. General study points: No conclusions about immunological memory after chemotherapy can be drawn from the repertoire data.

There are 12 residues in the CDR3. Germline CDR1 reads GTSNPN; CDR2 reads SVGIG (reference sequence). V lost 0 bases and J 7 bases, leaving 9 bases between the germline ends. On this clonotype: Its antigen is unknown.

A mixed TRB-A/B primer pool amplified rearranged TRB by multiplex touch-down PCR. Using its own MiXCR run on the multiplex PCR reads, TCRdb lists one record per CDR3 protein. This table holds more than 6,500 distinct CDR3 sequences, less than 30% found once. Peripheral blood genomic DNA, not sorted cells or RNA, was the template. This clonotype originated in a human donor with a blood cancer. The donor label of this sample is uncertain. Sequenced sample: blood. This chain uses TRBV30 with TRBJ1-1; D might be TRBD1 (5 bases). The CDR3 protein is CAWSVKTVEAFF. In DNA, the CDR3 is TGTGCCTGGAGTGTAAAGACAGTTGAAGCTTTCTTT.